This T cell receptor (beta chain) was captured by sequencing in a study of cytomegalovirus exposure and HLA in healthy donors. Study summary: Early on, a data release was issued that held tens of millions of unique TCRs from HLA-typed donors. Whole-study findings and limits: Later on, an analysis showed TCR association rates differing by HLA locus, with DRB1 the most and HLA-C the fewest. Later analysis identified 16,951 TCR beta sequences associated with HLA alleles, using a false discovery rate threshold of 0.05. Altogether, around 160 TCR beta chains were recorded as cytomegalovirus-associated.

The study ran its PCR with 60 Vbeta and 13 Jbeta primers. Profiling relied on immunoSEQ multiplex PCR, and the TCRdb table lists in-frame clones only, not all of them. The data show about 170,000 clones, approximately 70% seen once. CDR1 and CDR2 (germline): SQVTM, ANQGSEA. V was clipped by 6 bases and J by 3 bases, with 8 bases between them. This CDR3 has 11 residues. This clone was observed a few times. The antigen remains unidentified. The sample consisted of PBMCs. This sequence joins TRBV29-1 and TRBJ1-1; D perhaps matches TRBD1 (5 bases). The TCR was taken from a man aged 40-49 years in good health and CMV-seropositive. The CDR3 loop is CSVRRDTEAFF. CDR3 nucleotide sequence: TGCAGCGTACGCAGGGACACTGAAGCTTTCTTT.